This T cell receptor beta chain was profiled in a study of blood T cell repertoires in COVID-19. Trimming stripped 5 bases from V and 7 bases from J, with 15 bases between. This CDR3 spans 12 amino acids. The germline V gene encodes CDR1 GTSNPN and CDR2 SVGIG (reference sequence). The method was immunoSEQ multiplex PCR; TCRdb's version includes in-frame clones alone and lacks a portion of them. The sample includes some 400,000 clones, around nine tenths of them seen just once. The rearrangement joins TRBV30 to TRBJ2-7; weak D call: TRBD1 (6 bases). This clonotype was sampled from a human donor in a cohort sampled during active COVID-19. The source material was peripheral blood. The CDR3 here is CAWEQGSGEQYF. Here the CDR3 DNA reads TGTGCCTGGGAACAGGGATCGGGTGAGCAGTACTTC.